This is a list of T cell receptor beta chains from one sample in a study of control samples from healthy donors and cancer patients. The protocol was immunoSEQ multiplex PCR, while the TCRdb copy is restricted to in-frame clones and leaves out a portion. Among 160,000 or so clones listed, 92% were seen once. The specimen sequenced was blood. Every receptor here comes from a woman aged 25 to 39 in good health. Each CDR3 is given with its conserved first and last residue. The order of the fields is V gene, J gene, D gene, clone size, CDR3 DNA, CDR3 protein. D genes are given only for firm matches. Size is stated for part of the rows, as once, few or many counts, or as a class when the clone is expanded.

V gene: TRBV9; J gene: TRBJ1-1; D gene: TRBD1; clone size: -; CDR3 DNA: TGTGCCAGCAGCGAGGACAGGGTCGGGACTGAAGCTTTCTTT; CDR3 protein: CASSEDRVGTEAFF
V gene: TRBV5-1; J gene: TRBJ2-2; D gene: -; clone size: once; CDR3 DNA: TGCGCCAGCAGCTTTAGGACAGTCCAAGGGGAGCTGTTTTTT; CDR3 protein: CASSFRTVQGELFF
V gene: TRBV3-1/TRBV3-2; J gene: TRBJ2-1; D gene: -; clone size: -; CDR3 DNA: TGTGCCAGCAGCCTCGCTTACTACAGCAATGAGCAGTTCTTC; CDR3 protein: CASSLAYYSNEQFF
V gene: TRBV6-2/TRBV6-3; J gene: TRBJ2-3; D gene: -; clone size: -; CDR3 DNA: TGTGCCAGCAGTGATCTAGCGTCAGTCAGCACAGATACGCAGTATTTT; CDR3 protein: CASSDLASVSTDTQYF
V gene: TRBV5-6; J gene: TRBJ1-1; D gene: -; clone size: -; CDR3 DNA: TGTGCCAGCAGCTTGGAGCACAGATTGAACACTGAAGCTTTCTTT; CDR3 protein: CASSLEHRLNTEAFF
V gene: TRBV15; J gene: TRBJ2-3; D gene: TRBD1; clone size: -; CDR3 DNA: TGTGCCACCAGCCCCCGGGGGACAGGGACCACAGATACGCAGTATTTT; CDR3 protein: CATSPRGTGTTDTQYF
V gene: TRBV28; J gene: TRBJ1-3; D gene: -; clone size: -; CDR3 DNA: TGTGCCAGCAGTTCACAAGGGGTTTCTGGAAACACCATATATTTT; CDR3 protein: CASSSQGVSGNTIYF
V gene: TRBV5-6; J gene: TRBJ2-7; D gene: TRBD1; clone size: -; CDR3 DNA: TGTGCCAGCAGCCTGGGACAGGATAGAGGCGAGCAGTACTTC; CDR3 protein: CASSLGQDRGEQYF
V gene: TRBV12-3/TRBV12-4; J gene: TRBJ1-5; D gene: -; clone size: -; CDR3 DNA: TGTGCCAGCAGTTTACAGGGGAGGCAGCCCCAGCATTTT; CDR3 protein: CASSLQGRQPQHF
V gene: TRBV24-1; J gene: TRBJ2-2; D gene: TRBD2; clone size: once; CDR3 DNA: TGTGCCACCAGTGCTCGCGGCGGGAGGGCCATCCCCGGGGAGCTGTTTTTT; CDR3 protein: CATSARGGRAIPGELFF
V gene: TRBV27; J gene: TRBJ1-2; D gene: TRBD1; clone size: -; CDR3 DNA: TGTGCCAGCAGCTCCGGGACAGGGTTCTATGGCTACACCTTC; CDR3 protein: CASSSGTGFYGYTF
V gene: TRBV3-1/TRBV3-2; J gene: TRBJ1-2; D gene: -; clone size: few; CDR3 DNA: TGTGCCAGCAAACGCAACCCAACCCAGGGCAGCTACACCTTC; CDR3 protein: CASKRNPTQGSYTF
V gene: TRBV28; J gene: TRBJ1-5; D gene: -; clone size: -; CDR3 DNA: TGTGCCAGCAGTCCGAGATTCAATCAGCCCCAGCATTTT; CDR3 protein: CASSPRFNQPQHF
V gene: TRBV6-5; J gene: TRBJ1-3; D gene: -; clone size: few; CDR3 DNA: TGTGCCAGCAGTTACTCGATCACCGTCGCTGGAAACACCATATATTTT; CDR3 protein: CASSYSITVAGNTIYF
V gene: TRBV19; J gene: TRBJ1-2; D gene: -; clone size: -; CDR3 DNA: TGTGCCAGTAGCACCGGACGTCTATCGGTTGGCTACACCTTC; CDR3 protein: CASSTGRLSVGYTF
V gene: TRBV28; J gene: TRBJ2-7; D gene: -; clone size: -; CDR3 DNA: TGTGCCAGCAGTTTACTAGCCCTACCCTACGAGCAGTACTTC; CDR3 protein: CASSLLALPYEQYF
V gene: TRBV7-6; J gene: TRBJ2-5; D gene: TRBD1; clone size: -; CDR3 DNA: TGTGCCAGCAGCCCAGGAGGGACAGGGGGCGGGGAGACCCAGTACTTC; CDR3 protein: CASSPGGTGGGETQYF
V gene: TRBV18; J gene: TRBJ1-5; D gene: -; clone size: once; CDR3 DNA: TGTGCCAGCTCAGGACCCGGTGGGACGGAGGTCGGTCAGCCCCAGCATTTT; CDR3 protein: CASSGPGGTEVGQPQHF
V gene: TRBV3-1/TRBV3-2; J gene: TRBJ2-4; D gene: -; clone size: -; CDR3 DNA: TGTGCCAGCAGCCAAGAGACGATCTTGAGGTCTAAAGCCAAAAACATTCAGTACTTC; CDR3 protein: CASSQETILRSKAKNIQYF
V gene: TRBV7-9; J gene: TRBJ2-1; D gene: -; clone size: -; CDR3 DNA: TGTGCCAGCAGCTCCGTAGGGGGGAAATACAATGAGCAGTTCTTC; CDR3 protein: CASSSVGGKYNEQFF
V gene: TRBV5-5; J gene: TRBJ2-2; D gene: TRBD2; clone size: -; CDR3 DNA: TGTGCCAGCAGCTACTACAGGACTAGCGGGAGGGGAGTCGAGGAGCTGTTTTTT; CDR3 protein: CASSYYRTSGRGVEELFF
V gene: TRBV27; J gene: TRBJ2-2; D gene: TRBD1; clone size: -; CDR3 DNA: TGTGCCAGCAGACCCGGGACAGGGAGGACCGGGGAGCTGTTTTTT; CDR3 protein: CASRPGTGRTGELFF
V gene: TRBV29-1; J gene: TRBJ2-2; D gene: -; clone size: -; CDR3 DNA: TGCGCCGCGCTAGTTTCCTATAACACCGGGGAGCTGTTTTTT; CDR3 protein: CAALVSYNTGELFF
V gene: TRBV19; J gene: TRBJ1-5; D gene: TRBD1; clone size: -; CDR3 DNA: TGTGCCAGTAGTAACCGACAGGGCGGCAATCAGCCCCAGCATTTT; CDR3 protein: CASSNRQGGNQPQHF
V gene: TRBV28; J gene: TRBJ1-6; D gene: TRBD1; clone size: -; CDR3 DNA: TGTGCCAGCAGCGACCGTGACAGGGGGAATAATTCACCCCTCCACTTT; CDR3 protein: CASSDRDRGNNSPLHF
V gene: TRBV27; J gene: TRBJ2-1; D gene: TRBD2; clone size: -; CDR3 DNA: TGTGCCAGCAGCCTTACTAGCGACTCCTACAATGAGCAGTTCTTC; CDR3 protein: CASSLTSDSYNEQFF
V gene: TRBV27; J gene: TRBJ2-7; D gene: TRBD1; clone size: -; CDR3 DNA: TGTGCCAGCAGTCTATATTCGGGGGACAGGGGTCGGTACGAGCAGTACTTC; CDR3 protein: CASSLYSGDRGRYEQYF
V gene: TRBV28; J gene: TRBJ2-1; D gene: -; clone size: once; CDR3 DNA: TGTGCCAGCAGTCTCATTAGCGGAGCCTCGGATGAGCAGTTCTTC; CDR3 protein: CASSLISGASDEQFF
V gene: TRBV28; J gene: TRBJ2-7; D gene: -; clone size: -; CDR3 DNA: TGTGCCAGCAGCCCAATGGGGAATTCCGAGCAGTACTTC; CDR3 protein: CASSPMGNSEQYF
V gene: TRBV7-8; J gene: TRBJ1-4; D gene: TRBD1; clone size: once; CDR3 DNA: TGTGCCAGCAGCTTAGAACCGACAGGGATTTATAATGAAAAACTGTTTTTT; CDR3 protein: CASSLEPTGIYNEKLFF
V gene: TRBV4-1; J gene: TRBJ2-5; D gene: -; clone size: -; CDR3 DNA: TGCGCCAGCAGCCAAAGCTTGGGCCAAGAGACCCAGTACTTC; CDR3 protein: CASSQSLGQETQYF
V gene: TRBV6-1; J gene: TRBJ1-1; D gene: TRBD1; clone size: -; CDR3 DNA: TGTGCCAGCAGTGAAGCTTCCGGGACAGGGTATACTGAAGCTTTCTTT; CDR3 protein: CASSEASGTGYTEAFF
V gene: TRBV28; J gene: TRBJ1-1; D gene: -; clone size: -; CDR3 DNA: TGTGCCAGCAGTTTATACCCTCTGACTTTCCTTGAAGCTTTCTTT; CDR3 protein: CASSLYPLTFLEAFF
V gene: TRBV5-1; J gene: TRBJ2-5; D gene: -; clone size: -; CDR3 DNA: TGCGCCAGCAGCTTGGGAACCAGAAGAGAGACCCAGTACTTC; CDR3 protein: CASSLGTRRETQYF
V gene: TRBV7-9; J gene: TRBJ2-5; D gene: -; clone size: -; CDR3 DNA: TGTGCCAGCAGCCCAGGGGTAGCGGGCCATACACAAGAGACCCAGTACTTC; CDR3 protein: CASSPGVAGHTQETQYF
V gene: TRBV11-2; J gene: TRBJ1-5; D gene: -; clone size: -; CDR3 DNA: TGTGCCAGCAGCTTAGGGCACAATCAGCCCCAGCATTTT; CDR3 protein: CASSLGHNQPQHF
V gene: TRBV4-1; J gene: TRBJ2-3; D gene: -; clone size: -; CDR3 DNA: TGCGCCAGTTCTCCGGGACCAAGCACAGATACGCAGTATTTT; CDR3 protein: CASSPGPSTDTQYF
V gene: TRBV9; J gene: TRBJ2-3; D gene: -; clone size: -; CDR3 DNA: TGTGCCAGCAGCACGGGCACAGATACGCAGTATTTT; CDR3 protein: CASSTGTDTQYF
V gene: TRBV9; J gene: TRBJ2-1; D gene: -; clone size: -; CDR3 DNA: TGTGCCAGCAGCAGAACTACTTGGGGGTATTCGACCAATGAGCAGTTCTTC; CDR3 protein: CASSRTTWGYSTNEQFF
V gene: TRBV4-2; J gene: TRBJ2-3; D gene: TRBD2; clone size: -; CDR3 DNA: TGTGCCAGCAGCCCTAGGACTAGCGGGAAGATAGATACGCAGTATTTT; CDR3 protein: CASSPRTSGKIDTQYF